The 2 T cell receptor beta chains given below trace back to one sample, sequenced in a study of T cells in localized non-small cell lung cancer. The table came from immunoSEQ multiplex PCR; TCRdb's copy has only in-frame clones and leaves some out. The sample lists over 35,000 clones; 81% were seen once. The sample in question was peripheral blood mononuclear cells, obtained before any cancer treatment. These receptor sequences come from a male donor aged 60 or older with stage II lung adenocarcinoma.

V and J are TRBV7-8 and TRBJ2-3, with D unresolved. The CDR3 length is 15 residues. The germline gives CDR1 SGHVS, CDR2 FQNEAQ. V shed 3 bases and J shed 5 bases, with 15 bases lying between them. The CDR3 spells CASSFIATARDTQYF. The DNA for the CDR3 is TGTGCCAGCAGCTTCATCGCTACCGCTAGAGATACGCAGTATTTT.

A few counts support this clone. This sequence joins TRBV27 and TRBJ2-7; TRBD1 is a possible D gene (6 bases). Trimming shortened V by 4 bases and J by 2 bases, and 18 bases separated the two germline ends. Germline lookup yields CDR1 MNHEY and CDR2 SMNVEV (reference sequence). This CDR3 has 16 amino acids. CDR3 sequence: CASSYLTRDTTYEQYF. CDR3 nucleotides: TGTGCCAGCAGTTACCTAACCCGGGACACTACCTACGAGCAGTACTTC.